A selection of T cell receptor beta chains follows, all from one sample in a study of liver allograft versus peripheral blood T cells. In TCRdb, the reads were re-called with MiXCR into one record per CDR3 protein. The sample has 6,000 to 8,000 distinct CDR3 sequences, 18% seen once; the top ten hold 4% to 4.5%. The source is a human patient who had a liver transplant. The graft donor may have contributed some T cells. The CDR3 runs from the conserved cysteine through the conserved F or W. Fields, in order: clone size, J gene, V gene, CDR3 protein. Some rows have no size entry. The others give once, few or many, or a class for an expanded clone.

>medium-sized|TRBJ2-1|TRBV28
CASSFPDGRQFF
>large|TRBJ1-3|TRBV15
CATSRGREGNTIYF
>medium-sized|TRBJ1-1|TRBV19
CASSIVSGGEAFF
>medium-sized|TRBJ2-5|TRBV18
CASSLLQGGETQYF
>-|TRBJ2-5|TRBV28
CATGLGQETQYF
>medium-sized|TRBJ1-2|TRBV6-1
CASSEYRGATVTNYGYTF
>medium-sized|TRBJ1-2|TRBV28
CASSPGGKGGEDGYTF
>medium-sized|TRBJ1-1|TRBV7-2
CASSPEGTGVTEAFF
>few|TRBJ2-1|TRBV11-1
CASSLDRNNEQFF
>medium-sized|TRBJ2-7|TRBV18
CASSPRGGKVYEQYF
>medium-sized|TRBJ2-1|TRBV5-4
CASSLDGAGGPREQFF
>-|TRBJ1-5|TRBV30
CAWGGDRNQPQHF
>-|TRBJ1-6|TRBV27
CASRGGTGTNSPLHF
>medium-sized|TRBJ1-2|TRBV6-6
CASSQTGQFHGYTF
>few|TRBJ2-5|TRBV20-1
CSATPHGTGAGETQYF
>few|TRBJ1-5|TRBV6-5
CASSRDRWNGQPQHF
>-|TRBJ1-1|TRBV2
CASSDPTASGWDTEAFF
>-|TRBJ2-7|TRBV5-1
CASSLLGGSYEQYF
>medium-sized|TRBJ1-4|TRBV19
CASSSGGGGEKLFF
>few|TRBJ1-1|TRBV20-1
CSATPRGDTEAFF
>medium-sized|TRBJ2-3|TRBV24-1
CATSDPLAVHTDTQYF
>many|TRBJ2-3|TRBV24-1
CATSDSAGGPADTQYF
>medium-sized|TRBJ1-4|TRBV18
CASSADRGRNEKLFF
>many|TRBJ1-4|TRBV28
CASSPTGKGSNEKLFF
>many|TRBJ2-2|TRBV19
CASRDRGRGGNTGELFF
>medium-sized|TRBJ2-7|TRBV10-3
CAISEGGYEQYF
>few|TRBJ2-5|TRBV15
CATSPGEQETQYF
>medium-sized|TRBJ1-5|TRBV18
CASSTGRSNQPQHF
>medium-sized|TRBJ2-3|TRBV19
CASSMRAGGDTQYF
>many|TRBJ1-1|TRBV5-6
CASSLFFTGISTEAFF
>medium-sized|TRBJ2-7|TRBV6-2/TRBV6-3
CASSYFSGSIRYEQYF
>-|TRBJ2-2|TRBV12-3/TRBV12-4
CASSDTLAGAPSGELFF
>many|TRBJ1-1|TRBV5-4
CASSLKAQGPSTEAFF
>-|TRBJ2-2|TRBV12-3/TRBV12-4
CASSFTGGYTGELFF
>few|TRBJ1-2|TRBV27
CASSLSSDRVRLRGYTF
>many|TRBJ2-2|TRBV20-1
CSASNAVTGELFF
>many|TRBJ1-1|TRBV19
CASSRESEAFF
>-|TRBJ2-1|TRBV20-1
CSANGNYNEQFF
>few|TRBJ1-2|TRBV20-1
CSARDLPGGVGYTF
>medium-sized|TRBJ1-5|TRBV6-6
CASSYSGIYSNQPQHF
>-|TRBJ1-5|TRBV5-5
CASSLGNSNQPQHF
>many|TRBJ1-1|TRBV28
CASRGGAGTEAFF
>-|TRBJ1-2|TRBV19
CASSISGTGNYGYTF
>medium-sized|TRBJ2-2|TRBV6-2/TRBV6-3
CASRDGAGELFF
>medium-sized|TRBJ1-5|TRBV6-6
CASFPGFHSNQPQHF
>medium-sized|TRBJ1-4|TRBV6-1
CASSELRAPPNRATNEKLFF
>few|TRBJ2-1|TRBV5-5
CASSSLSGRSSYNEQFF
>medium-sized|TRBJ2-1|TRBV18
CASSLPGQGGNEQFF
>medium-sized|TRBJ2-1|TRBV6-2/TRBV6-3
CASRQLGLSSYNEQFF
>medium-sized|TRBJ2-7|TRBV6-1
CASSGRDGSYEQYF
>many|TRBJ1-6|TRBV6-1
CASRSPLPSPLHF
>-|TRBJ1-2|TRBV11-2
CASSLVTEYGYTF
>-|TRBJ2-3|TRBV20-1
CSVQGLTSTDTQYF